These T cell receptor beta chains were read from a single sample in a study of blood T cell repertoires in COVID-19. Assay used: immunoSEQ multiplex PCR; TCRdb lists only in-frame clones, some missing. The top ten hold about a sixth of the sample, which has under 100,000 clones, around 87% seen once. Specimen: peripheral blood. The receptors come from a human donor in a cohort sampled during active COVID-19. Each CDR3 is given with its conserved first and last residue. D genes are given only for firm matches. Only part of the rows carry a size: once, few, many, or a class if the clone is expanded.

.,TRBV7-2,.,TRBJ1-1,TGTGCCAGCAGCTTCGTGAGCCAGCGCGCTTTCTTT,CASSFVSQRAFF
TRBD1,TRBV7-3,.,TRBJ2-3,TGTGCCAGCAGCCGGTCGACAGGGCCGTTTAGCACAGATACGCAGTATTTT,CASSRSTGPFSTDTQYF
.,TRBV12-3/TRBV12-4,once,TRBJ1-1,TGTGCCAGCAGTCGCGGACAGACTGAAGCTTTCTTT,CASSRGQTEAFF
TRBD2,TRBV7-2,.,TRBJ2-7,TGTGCCAGCAGCTTAAGGACTAGCGGGGGTGGGTACGAGCAGTACTTC,CASSLRTSGGGYEQYF
TRBD2,TRBV2,.,TRBJ2-6,TGTGCCAGCAGACCGGGACTAGGGGCCGGGGCCAACGTCCTGACTTTC,CASRPGLGAGANVLTF
.,TRBV12-3/TRBV12-4,.,TRBJ2-1,TGTGCCAGCAGAGCAGGGAACAATGAGCAGTTCTTC,CASRAGNNEQFF
.,TRBV28,.,TRBJ2-5,TGTGCCAGCAGCCCTATCTCAGGGGAGCGCGAGACCCAGTACTTC,CASSPISGERETQYF
.,TRBV7-3,.,TRBJ2-2,TGTGCCAGCAGCGACCCCTTCAGCCGGGGTACTATATCGGAGGGGGAGCTGTTTTTT,CASSDPFSRGTISEGELFF
TRBD1,TRBV27,.,TRBJ1-4,TGTGCCAGCAGTCTCCTCCCCGGGACAGGGAGTGAAAAACTGTTTTTT,CASSLLPGTGSEKLFF
.,TRBV19,few,TRBJ1-1,TGTGCCAGTAGTGGCAGTGTTGAAGCTTTCTTT,CASSGSVEAFF
.,TRBV20-1,.,TRBJ2-5,TGCAGTGCTAGCCTCCAAGAGACCCAGTACTTC,CSASLQETQYF
.,TRBV2,.,TRBJ2-2,TGTGCCAGCAGTGTGGGCGACACCGGGGAGCTGTTTTTT,CASSVGDTGELFF
.,TRBV30,.,TRBJ1-1,TGTGCCTGGAGTGTAGGGCAGGGGAACACTGAAGCTTTCTTT,CAWSVGQGNTEAFF
.,TRBV6-5,.,TRBJ2-7,TGTGCCAGCAGTTACTTTAAGGGGTCAATCCCCGAGCAGTACTTC,CASSYFKGSIPEQYF
.,TRBV29-1,.,TRBJ1-2,TGCAGCGTAGCAGGGGTCTTCGGGGGCTACACCTTC,CSVAGVFGGYTF
.,TRBV5-1,few,TRBJ1-4,TGCGCCAGCAGCGAAGGTGGACAGATCTATAATGAAAAACTGTTTTTT,CASSEGGQIYNEKLFF
.,TRBV6-4,.,TRBJ1-2,TGTGCCAGCAAACGGACACCAGAGGTAGGTGGCTACACCTTC,CASKRTPEVGGYTF
TRBD1,TRBV15,once,TRBJ1-2,TGTGCCACCAGCACCCGGGACAGGTTTGGCTACACCTTC,CATSTRDRFGYTF
.,TRBV11-1,.,TRBJ1-2,TGTGCCAGCAGCTTAAGAGCTTCTAACTATGGCTACACCTTC,CASSLRASNYGYTF
TRBD2,TRBV28,.,TRBJ2-2,TGTGCCAGCAGCCTGATTGGAGCGGGGGGGCATCCCGGGGAGCTGTTTTTT,CASSLIGAGGHPGELFF